The entry below describes one T cell receptor beta chain. These data are taken from a study of T cell changes during pregnancy in multiple sclerosis. The CDR3 covers 18 residues. Germline assignment: CDR1 LNHDA and CDR2 SQIVND (reference sequence). V gave up 3 bases and J gave up 2 bases; unmatched junction bases: 14. The assay was immunoSEQ multiplex PCR, and TCRdb's table has in-frame clones only and misses some. The sample lists tens of thousands of clones, roughly 87% seen once, with 0.45% to 0.65% in the top ten. V gene TRBV19 combines with J gene TRBJ2-3; 7 bases match TRBD2. This clonotype was obtained from a female donor with multiple sclerosis, enrolled in a pregnancy study. The specimen was CD4+ T cells from peripheral blood mononuclear cells, collected in the first trimester of pregnancy. The CDR3 region is CASSIVASGGPTTDTQYF. For the CDR3, the DNA is TGTGCCAGTAGTATCGTGGCTAGCGGAGGACCCACCACAGATACGCAGTATTTT.